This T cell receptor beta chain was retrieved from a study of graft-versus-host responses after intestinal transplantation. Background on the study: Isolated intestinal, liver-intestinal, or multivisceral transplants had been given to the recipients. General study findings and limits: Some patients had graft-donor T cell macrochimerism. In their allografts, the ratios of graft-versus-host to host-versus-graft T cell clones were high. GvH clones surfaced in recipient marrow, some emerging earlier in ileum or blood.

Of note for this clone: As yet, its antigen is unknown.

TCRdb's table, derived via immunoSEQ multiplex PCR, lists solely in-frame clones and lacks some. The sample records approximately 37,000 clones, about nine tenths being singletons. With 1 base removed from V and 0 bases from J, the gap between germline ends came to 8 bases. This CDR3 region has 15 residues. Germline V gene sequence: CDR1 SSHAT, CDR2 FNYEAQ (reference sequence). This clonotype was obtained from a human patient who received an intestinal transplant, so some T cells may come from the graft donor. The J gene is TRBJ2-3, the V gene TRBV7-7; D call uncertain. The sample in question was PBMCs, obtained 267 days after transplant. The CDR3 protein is CASSLGDSSTDTQYF. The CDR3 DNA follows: TGTGCCAGCAGCTTAGGTGACTCTAGCACAGATACGCAGTATTTT.